Each of the 5 T cell receptor beta chains below was sequenced from the same sample in a study of T-cell memory formation after mild COVID-19. Each CDR3 protein is one row after TCRdb ran MiXCR on the 5' RACE reads. The table has around 370,000 distinct CDR3 sequences, more than 20% seen once; the top ten hold approximately 12%. The sequencing sample was made of PBMCs or a T cell subset sorted from them (not recorded which). Receptors were obtained from an adult woman who had mild COVID-19 (a few samples of this study predate the infection). Cell type and time point are not known.

This clonotype was found once. The genes are TRBV18 and TRBJ1-2; D is uncertain. Trimming shortened V by 3 bases and J by 4 bases, and 12 bases separated the two germline ends. The CDR3 extends over 14 amino acids. From germline, CDR1 is KGHSH and CDR2 LQKENI. The CDR3 protein is CASSPTAESYGYTF. Written as DNA, the CDR3 is TGTGCCAGCTCACCTACGGCGGAGAGCTATGGCTACACCTTC.

The sample holds a few counts of this clonotype. V and J are TRBV7-8 and TRBJ2-1, with 9 bases identical to TRBD2. The CDR3 length is 17 residues. With V trimmed by 5 bases and J by 2 bases, 10 bases remained unmatched. Germline V gives CDR1 SGHVS, CDR2 FQNEAQ. CDR3 nucleotides: TGTGCCAGCAGCCCTGGCATAGCGGGAGAGACCTACAATGAGCAGTTCTTC. It codes for CASSPGIAGETYNEQFF.

This chain uses TRBV30 with TRBJ2-6; D gene uncertain. This CDR3 has 13 residues. CDR1 is GTSNPN, CDR2 SVGIG, per germline (reference sequence). V was clipped by 5 bases and J by 0 bases, with 5 bases between them. CDR3 DNA: TGTGCCTGGGAGAGCTCTGGGGCCAACGTCCTGACTTTC. Its translation is CAWESSGANVLTF.

CDR3 sequence reads: CSARDGQLNQPQHF. The CDR3 nucleotides are TGCAGTGCTAGAGATGGACAGCTCAATCAGCCCCAGCATTTT. The chain joins TRBV20-1 to TRBJ1-5; TRBD1 might be the D (6 bases). Germline-derived CDR1 and CDR2 are DFQATT and SNEGSKA (reference sequence). The V gene lost 0 bases and the J gene lost 3 bases, with 9 bases spanning the gap. The CDR3 length is 14 residues.

The rearrangement joins TRBV25-1 to TRBJ1-1; D possibly corresponds to TRBD1 (5 bases). Between the trimmed V and J ends, which lost 4 bases and 10 bases, there was a span of 10 bases. Germline CDR1 and CDR2: MGHDK and SYGVNS. The CDR3 has 11 residues. CDR3 DNA: TGTGCCAGCAGTGCGGGACTTGGAGCTTTCTTT. Translated: CASSAGLGAFF.